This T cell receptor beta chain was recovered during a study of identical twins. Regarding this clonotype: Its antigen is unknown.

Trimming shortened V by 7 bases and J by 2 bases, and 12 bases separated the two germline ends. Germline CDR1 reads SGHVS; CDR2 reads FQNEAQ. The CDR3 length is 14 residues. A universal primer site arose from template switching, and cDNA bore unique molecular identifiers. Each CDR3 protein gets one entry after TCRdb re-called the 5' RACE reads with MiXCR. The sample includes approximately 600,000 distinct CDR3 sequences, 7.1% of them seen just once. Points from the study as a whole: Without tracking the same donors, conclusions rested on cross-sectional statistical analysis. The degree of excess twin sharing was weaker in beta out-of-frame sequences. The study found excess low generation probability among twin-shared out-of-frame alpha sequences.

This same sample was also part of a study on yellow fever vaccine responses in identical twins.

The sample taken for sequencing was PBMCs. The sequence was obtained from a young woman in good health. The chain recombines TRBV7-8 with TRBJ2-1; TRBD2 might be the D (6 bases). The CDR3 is CASIRESPYNEQFF. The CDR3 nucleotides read TGTGCCAGCATCCGGGAGTCCCCCTACAATGAGCAGTTCTTC.